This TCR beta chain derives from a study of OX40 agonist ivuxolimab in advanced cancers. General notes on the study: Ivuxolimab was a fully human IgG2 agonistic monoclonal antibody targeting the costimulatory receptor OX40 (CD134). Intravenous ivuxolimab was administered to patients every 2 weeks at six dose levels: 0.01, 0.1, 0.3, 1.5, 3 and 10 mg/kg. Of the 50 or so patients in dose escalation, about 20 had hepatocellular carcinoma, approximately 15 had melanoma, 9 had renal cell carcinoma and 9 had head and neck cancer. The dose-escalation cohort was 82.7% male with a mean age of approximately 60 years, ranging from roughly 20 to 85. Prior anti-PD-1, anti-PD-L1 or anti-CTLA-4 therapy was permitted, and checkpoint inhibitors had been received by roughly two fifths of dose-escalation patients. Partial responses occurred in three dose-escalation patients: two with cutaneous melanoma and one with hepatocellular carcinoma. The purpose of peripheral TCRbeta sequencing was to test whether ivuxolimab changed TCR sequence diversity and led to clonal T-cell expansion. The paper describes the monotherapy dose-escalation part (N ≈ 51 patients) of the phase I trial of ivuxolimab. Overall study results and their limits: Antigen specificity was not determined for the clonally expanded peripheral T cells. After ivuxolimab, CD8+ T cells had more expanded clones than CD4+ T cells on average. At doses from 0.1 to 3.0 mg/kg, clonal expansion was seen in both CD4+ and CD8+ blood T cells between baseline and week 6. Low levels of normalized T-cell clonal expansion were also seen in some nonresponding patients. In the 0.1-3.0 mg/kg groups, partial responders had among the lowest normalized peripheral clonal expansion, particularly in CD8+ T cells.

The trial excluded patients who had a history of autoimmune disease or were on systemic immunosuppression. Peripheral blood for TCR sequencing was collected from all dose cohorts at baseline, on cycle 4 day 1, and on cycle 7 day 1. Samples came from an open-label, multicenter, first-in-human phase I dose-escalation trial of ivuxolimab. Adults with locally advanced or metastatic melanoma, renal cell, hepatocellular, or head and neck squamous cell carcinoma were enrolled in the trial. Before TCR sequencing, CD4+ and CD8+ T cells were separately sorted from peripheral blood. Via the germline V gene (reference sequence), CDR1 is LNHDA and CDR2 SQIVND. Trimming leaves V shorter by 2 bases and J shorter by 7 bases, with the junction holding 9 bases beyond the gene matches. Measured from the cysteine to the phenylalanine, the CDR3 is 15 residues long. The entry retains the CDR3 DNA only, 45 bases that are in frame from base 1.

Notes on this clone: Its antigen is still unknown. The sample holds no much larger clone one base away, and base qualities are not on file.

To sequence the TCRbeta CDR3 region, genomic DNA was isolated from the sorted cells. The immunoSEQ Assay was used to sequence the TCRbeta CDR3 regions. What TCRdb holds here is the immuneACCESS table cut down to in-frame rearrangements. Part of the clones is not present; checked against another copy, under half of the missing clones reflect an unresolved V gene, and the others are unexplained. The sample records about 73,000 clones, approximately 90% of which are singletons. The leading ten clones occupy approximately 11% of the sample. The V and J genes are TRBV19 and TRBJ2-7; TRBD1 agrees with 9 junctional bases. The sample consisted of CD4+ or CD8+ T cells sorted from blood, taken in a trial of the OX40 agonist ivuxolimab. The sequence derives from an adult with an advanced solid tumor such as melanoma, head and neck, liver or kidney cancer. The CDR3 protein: CASSISTGGAGEQYF. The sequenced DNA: TGTGCCAGTAGTATATCTACAGGGGGCGCGGGGGAGCAGTACTTC.